The 10 T cell receptor beta chains given below trace back to one sample, sequenced in a study of post-analysis software for immune sequencing data. Study outcomes and limitations: Comparison of patients with controls showed about 5 TRBV segments more frequent in patients, TRBV5-6, TRBV5-1 and TRBV20-1 among them.

No antigens are known for them. Unique molecular identifiers featured in each of the TCR beta cDNA libraries. TCRdb redid the calling of the PCR reads with MiXCR, one entry per CDR3 protein. The data hold around 500,000 distinct CDR3 sequences, with less than 40% observed a single time. The sequencing input was blood. Source of these receptors: a girl aged 2-17 years with multiple sclerosis.

This clonotype was observed many times. The chain combines TRBV29-1 with TRBJ2-6; weak D call: TRBD1 (5 bases). The CDR3 sequence is 15 residues long. Germline V gene data show CDR1 as SQVTM and CDR2 as ANQGSEA. V shed 2 bases and J shed 0 bases, with 8 bases lying between them. The CDR3 DNA follows: TGCAGCGTTGAAAGCAGGGCCTCTGGGGCCAACGTCCTGACTTTC. Translating gives CSVESRASGANVLTF.

The chain couples TRBV29-1 to TRBJ2-4; 7 bases match TRBD1. The last part of the DNA fits TRBJ2-7 better; the J call may be wrong. Looked up from germline, CDR1 is SQVTM and CDR2 is ANQGSEA. The CDR3 length is 14 residues. CDR3 residues: CSAAQGTAMNEQYF. The CDR3 region has the DNA TGCAGCGCGGCTCAAGGGACAGCGATGAACGAGCAGTACTTC.

The CDR3 region has the DNA TGTGCCAGCAGCCAAGGGTCGGGGGGCGATCAGCCCCAGCATTTT. Translated: CASSQGSGGDQPQHF. This chain uses TRBV3-1 with TRBJ1-5; D is perhaps TRBD1 (6 bases). The germline V and J ends were trimmed by 1 base and 5 bases, with 12 bases remaining between them. There are 15 residues in the CDR3. The germline CDR1 and CDR2 sequences are LGHDT and YNNKEL (reference sequence).

V usage is TRBV6-5 and J usage is TRBJ2-4, with a possible D match to TRBD2 (5 bases). Germline CDR1 reads MNHEY; CDR2 reads SVGAGI. CDR3 length: 9 amino acids. V shed 11 bases and J shed 15 bases, with 14 bases lying between them. CDR3 loop: CAPEGGPYF. The CDR3 nucleotides are TGTGCCCCCGAGGGCGGTCCGTACTTC.

The chain has TRBV7-3 and TRBJ2-4; D may be TRBD2 (5 bases). Germline CDR1 reads SGHTA; CDR2 reads FQGTGA. V lost 4 bases to trimming and J lost 5 bases, with 27 bases between them. The CDR3 contains 19 residues. CDR3 sequence reads: CASSCVPEEREPPQNIQYF. The CDR3 bases are TGTGCCAGCAGCTGCGTCCCGGAGGAGAGGGAGCCCCCTCAAAACATTCAGTACTTC.

This clonotype has a count of ten or more. The chain employs TRBV6-5 and TRBJ2-1, with 10 bases that match TRBD1. The CDR3 sequence is 14 residues long. The germline gives CDR1 MNHEY, CDR2 SVGAGI. V dropped 2 bases and J dropped 8; count of bases not matched to a gene: 3. The CDR3 DNA is TGTGCCAGCAGTTACGACAGGGGGCGCGATGAGCAGTTCTTC. Translated, it gives CASSYDRGRDEQFF.

Concerning this clonotype itself: Being one base from a much bigger clone, this may be a read error. This chain connects TRBV7-8 to TRBJ2-6; a possible D gene is TRBD2 (5 bases). The CDR3 length is 14 residues. Germline-derived CDR1 and CDR2 are SGHVS and FQNEAQ. DNA of the CDR3: TGTGCCAGCAGCCTAACATCGGAGGCCAACGTCCGGACTTTC. Protein: CASSLTSEANVRTF.

This chain connects TRBV7-8 to TRBJ2-3, with D unclear. Trimming shortened V by 5 bases and J by 3 bases, and 18 bases separated the two germline ends. The germline V gene encodes CDR1 SGHVS and CDR2 FQNEAQ. This CDR3 comprises 16 residues. The CDR3 DNA sequence: TGTGCCAGCAGCCCCCCCCGTGGGTTGTTGACAGATACGCAGTATTTT. Translation gives CASSPPRGLLTDTQYF.

This clonotype was observed a few times. The chain employs TRBV20-1 and TRBJ2-1; D gene uncertain. Trimming left V 1 base short and J 10 bases short, with 8 bases between. In germline, CDR1 is DFQATT, CDR2 SNEGSKA (reference sequence). The length of the CDR3 is 11 residues. CDR3 region: CSARAKGEQFF. CDR3 bases: TGCAGTGCTAGAGCCAAGGGCGAGCAGTTCTTC.

This rearrangement joins TRBV9 to TRBJ2-3; 13 bases align to TRBD2. The junction had 4 bases not matched to a gene; V was cut back by 2 bases and J by 4 bases. There are 16 residues in the CDR3. CDR1 and CDR2 (germline): SGDLS, YYNGEE. The CDR3 DNA sequence: TGTGCCAGCAGCGTTACTAGCGGGGGGGCCCCAGATACGCAGTATTTT. Translation gives CASSVTSGGAPDTQYF.